These T cell receptor beta chains were read from a single sample in a study of human T cells and chemical hapten exposure. TCRdb passed the RACE reads through MiXCR, listing each CDR3 protein once. The sample lists under 60,000 distinct CDR3 sequences; 9.5% to 10% were seen once. Material: whole blood, obtained in connection with sensitization to the hapten diphenylcyclopropenone (DPC). The source is a woman aged 25 to 45 with alopecia areata. Some clones in this sample may be carry-over from other donors' samples. The CDR3 runs from the conserved cysteine through the conserved F or W. D genes are given only for firm matches. The size entry is marked missing in some rows and otherwise reads once, few, many or a size class.

d_gene | j_gene | abundance | v_gene | CDR3aa | CDR3nt
- | TRBJ1-3 | many | TRBV5-6 | CASRTPSGNTIYF | TGTGCCAGCAGGACACCCTCTGGAAACACCATATATTTT
- | TRBJ2-3 | many | TRBV29-1 | CSVVRADSDLFTDTQYF | TGCAGCGTTGTCAGGGCGGACAGTGATCTTTTCACAGATACGCAGTATTTT
- | TRBJ1-5 | many | TRBV6-5 | CASSKSQGNSNQPQHF | TGTGCCAGCAGTAAATCTCAGGGGAATAGCAATCAGCCCCAGCATTTT
- | TRBJ2-7 | few | TRBV28 | CASSPPVGTSYEQYF | TGTGCCAGCAGCCCTCCCGTGGGGACATCATACGAGCAGTACTTC
- | TRBJ2-2 | few | TRBV29-1 | CSVTSRGDGELFF | TGCAGCGTCACTTCCAGGGGTGACGGGGAGCTGTTTTTT
TRBD1 | TRBJ1-1 | many | TRBV12-3/TRBV12-4 | CASSLDRGAGEAFF | TGTGCCAGCAGTTTAGACAGGGGTGCGGGTGAAGCTTTCTTT
TRBD1 | TRBJ1-1 | - | TRBV7-7 | CASSLGAPNTGGSVKRTEAFF | TGTGCTAGCAGCTTAGGGGCTCCTAATACAGGGGGCTCGGTTAAACGGACTGAAGCTTTCTTT
- | TRBJ2-7 | many | TRBV25-1 | CASSAQGYEQYF | TGTGCCAGCAGTGCACAGGGCTACGAGCAGTACTTC
TRBD1 | TRBJ2-7 | few | TRBV28 | CASSPADRVREQYF | TGTGCCAGCAGTCCCGCCGACAGGGTCAGGGAGCAGTACTTC
TRBD2 | TRBJ2-5 | - | TRBV12-3/TRBV12-4 | CASSGLAGAVQETQYF | TGTGCCAGCAGTGGACTAGCGGGGGCCGTCCAAGAGACCCAGTACTTC
- | TRBJ1-4 | few | TRBV6-2/TRBV6-3 | CASSQTDEKLFF | TGTGCCAGCAGCCAGACGGATGAAAAACTGTTTTTT
- | TRBJ2-5 | few | TRBV14 | CASSQELPEDKETQYF | TGTGCCAGCAGCCAAGAACTCCCGGAGGACAAAGAGACCCAGTACTTC
TRBD1 | TRBJ2-3 | - | TRBV20-1 | CSGHFPGQRQNTQYF | TGCAGTGGTCATTTCCCGGGACAGCGACAAAATACGCAGTATTTT
- | TRBJ2-3 | - | TRBV9 | CASSVGQGSTDTQYF | TGTGCCAGCAGCGTAGGTCAGGGGAGCACAGATACGCAGTATTTT
TRBD2 | TRBJ2-5 | - | TRBV4-2 | CASSQNLAGGPDQETQYF | TGTGCCAGCAGCCAAAACCTAGCGGGGGGGCCTGACCAAGAGACCCAGTACTTC
- | TRBJ2-7 | few | TRBV12-3/TRBV12-4 | CASSLSQGLAYEQYF | TGTGCCAGCAGTTTATCCCAGGGCCTGGCCTACGAGCAGTACTTC
- | TRBJ2-3 | - | TRBV6-5 | CASSYTRDSTDTQYF | TGTGCCAGCAGTTACACTAGGGACAGCACAGATACGCAGTATTTT
- | TRBJ1-6 | - | TRBV27 | CASSQGRGESSPLHF | TGTGCCAGCAGTCAGGGCAGGGGCGAAAGTTCACCCCTCCACTTT
- | TRBJ1-2 | many | TRBV19 | CASSPDRDIGGYTF | TGTGCCAGTAGTCCGGACCGGGACATAGGAGGCTACACCTTC
- | TRBJ1-1 | - | TRBV19 | CASSIVDWNTEAFF | TGTGCCAGTAGTATAGTGGACTGGAACACTGAAGCTTTCTTT
- | TRBJ2-3 | - | TRBV3-1 | CASSLPGGGTDTQYF | TGTGCCAGCAGCCTCCCGGGGGGCGGCACAGATACGCAGTATTTT
TRBD2 | TRBJ2-3 | - | TRBV12-3/TRBV12-4 | CASSLIAGWGDTQYF | TGTGCCAGCAGTTTAATAGCGGGTTGGGGGGATACGCAGTATTTT
TRBD1 | TRBJ1-2 | many | TRBV12-3/TRBV12-4 | CASRTGGGGYTF | TGTGCCAGCAGGACAGGGGGAGGAGGCTACACCTTC
- | TRBJ1-6 | few | TRBV15 | CATSGRQNRESPLHF | TGTGCCACCAGCGGGCGACAAAACCGGGAGTCACCCCTCCACTTT
- | TRBJ2-3 | - | TRBV20-1 | CSARLLFTDTQYF | TGCAGTGCTAGACTTCTCTTCACAGATACGCAGTATTTT
- | TRBJ2-7 | - | TRBV7-2 | CASSPTSTSTYEQYF | TGTGCCAGCAGCCCGACGAGCACTTCTACCTACGAGCAGTACTTC
- | TRBJ2-3 | few | TRBV7-2 | CASGELTIKDTQYF | TGTGCCAGCGGTGAACTGACAATCAAGGATACGCAGTATTTT
TRBD1 | TRBJ2-7 | many | TRBV19 | CATSRTGPGDDEQYF | TGTGCCACTTCCCGGACAGGACCCGGAGACGACGAGCAGTACTTC
- | TRBJ2-5 | many | TRBV6-6 | CASSYQQGRETQYF | TGTGCCAGCAGTTACCAACAGGGTCGAGAGACCCAGTACTTC
- | TRBJ1-2 | few | TRBV27 | CASSLRRTSVSSNYGDTF | TGTGCCAGCAGTTTACGGAGGACGTCGGTGTCCTCTAACTATGGCGACACCTTC
TRBD1 | TRBJ2-1 | - | TRBV30 | CAWTRDRDYNEQFF | TGTGCCTGGACCCGGGACAGGGACTACAATGAGCAGTTCTTC
- | TRBJ1-5 | many | TRBV27 | CASSSGAQPQHF | TGTGCCAGCAGTTCTGGGGCCCAGCCCCAGCATTTT
- | TRBJ1-5 | many | TRBV29-1 | CSVVAGPNQPQHF | TGCAGCGTTGTTGCTGGACCTAATCAGCCCCAGCATTTT
TRBD1 | TRBJ2-1 | many | TRBV7-8 | CASGTEGRNEQFF | TGTGCCAGTGGGACAGAGGGGCGCAATGAGCAGTTCTTC
- | TRBJ2-3 | - | TRBV7-2 | CASSSTPSTDTQYF | TGTGCCAGCAGCTCCACTCCTAGCACAGATACGCAGTATTTT
- | TRBJ1-4 | many | TRBV4-3 | CASSQGRASNEKLFF | TGCGCCAGCAGCCAAGGGCGGGCGTCTAATGAAAAACTGTTTTTT
- | TRBJ1-1 | few | TRBV28 | CASTGGGDTEAFF | TGTGCCAGCACGGGGGGCGGCGACACTGAAGCTTTCTTT
- | TRBJ1-1 | - | TRBV29-1 | CSVGTAMNTEAFF | TGCAGCGTTGGGACAGCCATGAACACTGAAGCTTTCTTT
- | TRBJ1-4 | many | TRBV6-5 | CASSFTAYNEKLFF | TGTGCCAGCAGCTTTACAGCCTATAATGAAAAACTGTTTTTT
- | TRBJ2-3 | few | TRBV25-1 | CASRLGGSTDTQYF | TGTGCCAGCAGACTCGGCGGTAGCACAGATACGCAGTATTTT
- | TRBJ1-5 | few | TRBV7-8 | CASSLVYAANSNQPQHF | TGTGCCAGCAGCTTAGTATACGCGGCAAATAGCAATCAGCCCCAGCATTTT
- | TRBJ2-1 | many | TRBV20-1 | CSARDNGGLFF | TGCAGTGCTAGAGACAACGGGGGCCTGTTCTTC
- | TRBJ1-5 | few | TRBV28 | CASSLRDLGNQPQHF | TGTGCCAGCAGTCTCCGGGACCTAGGGAATCAGCCCCAGCATTTT
- | TRBJ2-7 | - | TRBV20-1 | CSARPFGTGYEQYF | TGCAGTGCTAGACCTTTCGGGACTGGTTACGAGCAGTACTTC
- | TRBJ1-2 | few | TRBV19 | CASSIDHRYGDTF | TGTGCCAGTAGTATAGACCACCGCTATGGCGACACCTTC
- | TRBJ2-5 | many | TRBV18 | CASSPGQQETQYF | TGTGCCAGCTCACCAGGGCAGCAAGAGACCCAGTACTTC
- | TRBJ2-1 | - | TRBV12-3/TRBV12-4 | CASSTGLLSYNEQFF | TGTGCCAGCAGTACAGGACTACTTTCCTACAATGAGCAGTTCTTC
- | TRBJ1-4 | many | TRBV12-3/TRBV12-4 | CASSFTGYEKLFF | TGTGCCAGCAGTTTCACCGGTTATGAAAAACTGTTTTTT
- | TRBJ2-1 | - | TRBV19 | CASSSRGRTESYNEQFF | TGTGCCAGTAGTAGCCGGGGACGGACTGAATCCTACAATGAGCAGTTCTTC
- | TRBJ2-3 | many | TRBV27 | CASFSGFLWDTQYF | TGTGCCAGCTTCTCCGGCTTTTTGTGGGATACGCAGTATTTT
TRBD1 | TRBJ1-2 | - | TRBV7-6 | CASSLRGRARPF | TGTGCCAGCAGCCTAAGGGGGCGGGCAAGACCCTTC
- | TRBJ1-3 | few | TRBV9 | CASSPMGGPSGNTIYF | TGTGCCAGCAGCCCCATGGGGGGGCCCTCTGGAAACACCATATATTTT